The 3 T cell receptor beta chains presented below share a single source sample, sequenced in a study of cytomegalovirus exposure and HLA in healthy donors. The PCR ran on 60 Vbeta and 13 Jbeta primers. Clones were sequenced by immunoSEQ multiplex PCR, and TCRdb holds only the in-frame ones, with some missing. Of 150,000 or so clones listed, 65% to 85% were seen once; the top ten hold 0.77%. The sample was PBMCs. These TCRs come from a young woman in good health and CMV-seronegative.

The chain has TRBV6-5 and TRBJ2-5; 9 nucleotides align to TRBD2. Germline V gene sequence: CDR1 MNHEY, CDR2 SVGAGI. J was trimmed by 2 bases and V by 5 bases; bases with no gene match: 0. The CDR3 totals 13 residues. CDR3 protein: CASSTSGQETQYF. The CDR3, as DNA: TGTGCCAGCAGTACTAGCGGGCAAGAGACCCAGTACTTC.

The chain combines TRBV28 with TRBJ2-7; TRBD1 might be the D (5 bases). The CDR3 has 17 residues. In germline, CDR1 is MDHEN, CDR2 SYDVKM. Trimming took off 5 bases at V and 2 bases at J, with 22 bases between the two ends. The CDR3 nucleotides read TGTGCCAGCAGTGCGTCTTTTCTCGACAGTAGGACCTACGAGCAGTACTTC. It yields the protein CASSASFLDSRTYEQYF.

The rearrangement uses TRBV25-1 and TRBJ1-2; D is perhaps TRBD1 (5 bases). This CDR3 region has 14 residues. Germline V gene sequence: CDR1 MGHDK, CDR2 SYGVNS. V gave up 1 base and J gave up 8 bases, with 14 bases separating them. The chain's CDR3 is CASSEFVQARGYTF. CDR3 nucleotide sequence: TGTGCCAGCAGTGAATTTGTACAGGCACGCGGCTACACCTTC.